Listed here are 26 T cell receptor beta chains from one sample, sequenced in a study of cytomegalovirus exposure and HLA in healthy donors (dated by TCRdb to 2017 to 2019). The library was prepared using the immunoSEQ multiplex PCR assay. A mixture of 60 forward primers for TCR Vbeta segments and 13 reverse primers for TCR Jbeta segments was used in the multiplex PCR. This immuneACCESS table, as held by TCRdb, lists in-frame sequences with V and J called but not all clones. Of the missing ones, under half trace to an unresolved V gene in checked studies; the others have no known cause. The sample table contains 120,000 to 150,000 clones; only one count was recorded for roughly 85% of them. 1.5% to 2% of the sample lies in the top ten. The sequencing sample was made of PBMCs. These receptors originate from a woman in her 30s in good health and CMV-seronegative.

The chain is built from TRBV7-9 and TRBJ1-2, with 7 bases lining up with TRBD1. The CDR3 has 17 residues. Germline-derived CDR1 and CDR2 are SEHNR and FQNEAQ (reference sequence). Trimming took 5 bases from V and 4 from J; bases not matched to a gene: 16. The CDR3 spells CASSDIDRAPSTYGYTF. The CDR3 coding sequence is TGTGCCAGCAGCGATATCGACAGGGCCCCCTCTACCTATGGCTACACCTTC.

V gene TRBV7-3 combines with J gene TRBJ2-1; D might be TRBD2 (7 bases). CDR1 and CDR2 from the germline V gene are SGHTA and FQGTGA. Trimming pared 4 bases from V and 9 bases from J, leaving 13 bases between. The CDR3 totals 13 residues. DNA for the CDR3: TGTGCCAGCAGCTGGGGGGGCGGGGTTGAGCAGTTCTTC. Translation: CASSWGGGVEQFF.

The chain is built from TRBV6-1 and TRBJ2-7; TRBD2 aligns across 9 bases. This CDR3 comprises 13 residues. V dropped 11 bases and J dropped 4; count of bases not matched to a gene: 9. Germline V CDR1 and CDR2: MNHNS, SASEGT. The DNA for the CDR3 is TGTGCCTTAAGCGGGGGGACCTCTTACGAGCAGTACTTC. Protein product: CALSGGTSYEQYF.

The chain joins TRBV6-1 to TRBJ2-5; TRBD1 matches 9 bases. The junction had 7 bases not matched to a gene; V was cut back by 3 bases and J by 5 bases. Per germline, CDR1 MNHNS and CDR2 SASEGT. The CDR3 totals 15 residues. The CDR3 loop reads CASSENRGQGETQYF. Here the CDR3 DNA reads TGTGCCAGCAGTGAGAACAGGGGGCAGGGGGAGACCCAGTACTTC.

This chain uses TRBV6-6 with TRBJ2-7; 10 bases align to TRBD2. CDR3 length equals 14 residues. Germline V gene data show CDR1 as MNHNY and CDR2 as SVGAGI (reference sequence). J lost 2 bases, V lost 7 bases, and 5 bases had no gene match. CDR3 nucleotides: TGTGCCAGCACCCAGCGGGGGGGCGCCTACGAGCAGTACTTC. This translates into CASTQRGGAYEQYF.

The chain couples TRBV11-3 to TRBJ2-2, with D tentatively TRBD1 (6 bases). The CDR3 is 15 amino acids. Germline V gene lookup returns CDR1 SGHNT and CDR2 YENEEA. Trimming shortened V by 5 bases and J by 3 bases, and 13 bases separated the two germline ends. The CDR3 DNA reads as TGTGCCAGCAGCCCGGACAGAGGGGACACCGGGGAGCTGTTTTTT. Amino acids: CASSPDRGDTGELFF.

The chain recombines TRBV7-2 with TRBJ1-1, with 8 positions matching TRBD1. The CDR3 runs 16 residues. Germline V gives CDR1 SGHTA, CDR2 FQGNSA. V shed 7 bases, J shed 4 bases, and the junction held 14 bases outside the gene matches. The CDR3 here is CASTQTGAPLGTEAFF. The CDR3 bases are TGTGCCAGCACCCAGACAGGGGCCCCATTGGGCACTGAAGCTTTCTTT.

This sequence joins TRBV7-8 and TRBJ1-1; D call uncertain. This CDR3 has 14 residues. V lost 4 bases and J 7 bases, leaving 16 bases between the germline ends. Per germline, CDR1 SGHVS and CDR2 FQNEAQ. The CDR3 coding sequence is TGTGCCAGCAGCTCCCGGGGTCCGGTAGGTGAAGCTTTCTTT. Amino acid sequence: CASSSRGPVGEAFF.

V is TRBV10-1 and J is TRBJ1-6; TRBD1 agrees at 8 bases. The trim removed 10 bases at V and 10 bases at J, leaving 9 bases unmatched. The germline V gene has CDR1 WNHNN and CDR2 SYGVQD (reference sequence). The CDR3 extends over 13 amino acids. The CDR3 loop is CATATGVGSPLHF. Written as DNA, the CDR3 is TGCGCCACCGCGACAGGGGTAGGGTCACCCCTCCACTTT.

The chain couples TRBV5-1 to TRBJ1-2; D perhaps matches TRBD1 (5 bases). CDR3 length: 13 amino acids. Trimming took 5 bases from V and 2 from J, leaving 10 bases between them. CDR1 is SGHRS, CDR2 YFSETQ, per germline. This chain's CDR3 is CASRPTENYGYTF. CDR3 nucleotide sequence: TGCGCCAGCAGACCGACAGAGAACTATGGCTACACCTTC.

J is TRBJ1-2 and V is TRBV4-2; D is ambiguous. V lost 0 bases and J 4 bases, leaving 15 bases between the germline ends. Germline CDR1 LGHNA, CDR2 YNFKEQ. The length of the CDR3 is 16 residues. The CDR3: CASSQENVRVSYGYTF. The DNA of the CDR3 is TGTGCCAGCAGCCAAGAGAACGTTCGGGTCTCCTATGGCTACACCTTC.

This chain uses TRBV7-6 with TRBJ2-5; TRBD2 aligns across 9 bases. The CDR3 is 18 residues long. Germline CDR1 SGHVS, CDR2 FNYEAQ. J was trimmed by 0 bases and V by 0 bases; bases with no gene match: 8. The CDR3 is CASSLAQVAGAYQETQYF. CDR3 bases: TGTGCCAGCAGCTTAGCGCAGGTAGCGGGGGCTTACCAAGAGACCCAGTACTTC.

The sample holds one count of this clone. The chain carries TRBV5-4 and TRBJ1-1; 7 bases agree with TRBD1. The V gene end was trimmed by 6 bases and the J gene end by 2 bases; junction bases not matched to a gene: 13. Germline CDR1 reads SGHNT; CDR2 reads YYREEE (reference sequence). CDR3 length equals 16 residues. CDR3 amino acids: CASIDPTGTANTEAFF. The CDR3 DNA reads TGTGCCAGCATCGATCCCACCGGGACAGCAAACACTGAAGCTTTCTTT.

The chain couples TRBV5-1 to TRBJ2-1, with 7 bases that match TRBD1. Germline assignment: CDR1 SGHRS and CDR2 YFSETQ. The CDR3 consists of 14 residues. Germline trimming cut 6 bases from V and 1 base from J; bases unmatched to any gene: 4. CDR3 DNA sequence: TGCGCCAGCAACCAGGGACAGTCCTACAATGAGCAGTTCTTC. It codes for CASNQGQSYNEQFF.

This sequence joins TRBV15 and TRBJ1-5; 9 bases align to TRBD1. The V and J ends lost 2 bases and 4 bases, in that order; junction bases with no gene match: 6. This CDR3 spans 16 amino acids. In germline, CDR1 is LNHNV, CDR2 YYDKDF (reference sequence). The CDR3 DNA sequence: TGTGCCACCAGCAGATTAGGACAGGGGACTAATCAGCCCCAGCATTTT. The encoded protein is CATSRLGQGTNQPQHF.

The chain uses TRBV5-1 and TRBJ2-7; 8 nucleotides line up with TRBD1. J gave up 6 bases and V 3 bases, and 2 bases lay outside the gene matches. The CDR3 sequence is 12 residues long. Looked up from germline, CDR1 is SGHRS and CDR2 is YFSETQ. The DNA of the CDR3 is TGCGCCAGCAGCTCGGACAGGGTCGAGCAGTACTTC. Protein sequence: CASSSDRVEQYF.

The rearrangement links TRBV6-6 to TRBJ1-2; 12 nucleotides match TRBD1. The CDR3 loop spans 16 amino acids. The germline CDR1 and CDR2 sequences are MNHNY and SVGAGI (reference sequence). With V trimmed by 2 bases and J by 4 bases, 5 bases remained unmatched. Here the CDR3 DNA reads TGTGCCAGCAGTTACACAGGGACAGGGGGCAGCTATGGCTACACCTTC. This gives the protein CASSYTGTGGSYGYTF.

This clone showed up just once. CDR3 amino acids: CASSEVPPVSTEAFF. DNA for the CDR3: TGTGCCAGCAGTGAAGTGCCCCCCGTTAGCACTGAAGCTTTCTTT. The chain combines TRBV6-1 with TRBJ1-1; D is undetermined. V was cut by 1 base and J by 4 bases, with 13 bases left in between. CDR3 length: 15 residues. CDR1 and CDR2 from the germline V gene are MNHNS and SASEGT.

This chain links TRBV7-2 with TRBJ2-3; 13 positions agree with TRBD2. This CDR3 is built from 17 residues. Germline assignment: CDR1 SGHTA and CDR2 FQGNSA. The V and J ends lost 0 bases and 2 bases, in that order; junction bases with no gene match: 2. In DNA form, the CDR3 reads TGTGCCAGCAGCTTAGCAGGGACTAGCGGGGTCACAGATACGCAGTATTTT. It specifies CASSLAGTSGVTDTQYF.

This chain links TRBV11-2 with TRBJ1-1; D not resolved. Trimming cost V 3 bases and J 1 base, with 12 bases left between them. Germline CDR1 is SGHAT and CDR2 is FQNNGV. This CDR3 has 15 amino acids. The CDR3 DNA is TGTGCCAGCAGCTTGGGGTTTGGGAGGAACACTGAAGCTTTCTTT. This gives the protein CASSLGFGRNTEAFF.

The chain has TRBV27 and TRBJ2-7; maybe TRBD1 (5 bases). Germline V gene data show CDR1 as MNHEY and CDR2 as SMNVEV (reference sequence). Trimming left V 5 bases short and J 4 bases short, with 12 bases between. CDR3 length: 13 residues. The CDR3 bases are TGTGCCAGCAGTGGATCAGGGCGGTACGAGCAGTACTTC. Protein: CASSGSGRYEQYF.

The genes are TRBV19 and TRBJ1-5, with TRBD1 matching 9 bases. Trimming at V came to 7 bases and at J to 6 bases, leaving 7 bases not matched to a gene. Germline values: CDR1 LNHDA, CDR2 SQIVND (reference sequence). The CDR3 spans 14 residues. The CDR3, as DNA: TGTGCCAGTAAGTCGGGACAGGGTGGTCAGCCCCAGCATTTT. Translating gives CASKSGQGGQPQHF.

The chain combines TRBV4-1 with TRBJ1-2, with D unclear. The CDR3 runs to 14 residues. V lost 4 bases to trimming and J lost 4 bases, with 13 bases between them. Germline CDR1 MGHRA, CDR2 YSYEKL. As DNA, the CDR3 is TGCGCCAGCAGCCTTCCGGGGTCAAGCTATGGCTACACCTTC. Translated: CASSLPGSSYGYTF.

The V gene is TRBV5-1, the J gene TRBJ1-1; TRBD1 is a possible D gene (6 bases). V lost 3 bases and J lost 5, with 14 bases in between. Germline V gene lookup returns CDR1 SGHRS and CDR2 YFSETQ. CDR3 length: 14 amino acids. The CDR3 reads CASSSGTWGTEAFF. CDR3 in DNA: TGCGCCAGCAGCTCCGGGACATGGGGGACTGAAGCTTTCTTT.

The chain uses TRBV4-1 and TRBJ1-2, with unresolved D. V lost 4 bases and J 4 bases, leaving 16 bases between the germline ends. This CDR3 comprises 15 residues. In germline, CDR1 is MGHRA, CDR2 YSYEKL. DNA for the CDR3: TGCGCCAGCAGCCTAGCTCTGGACTTTCTCTATGGCTACACCTTC. This sequence encodes CASSLALDFLYGYTF.

The chain has TRBV7-8 and TRBJ2-7, with 8 bases matching TRBD1. This CDR3 has 13 residues. V lost 5 bases, J lost 7 bases, and 7 bases stayed unmatched. The germline V gene encodes CDR1 SGHVS and CDR2 FQNEAQ. The CDR3 here is CASSTRQGWEQYF. Here the CDR3 DNA reads TGTGCCAGCAGCACCCGACAGGGGTGGGAGCAGTACTTC. Drawing the rest from reference TRBV7-8 and TRBJ2-7, the complete variable domain is GAGVSQSPRYKVAKRGQDVALRCDPISGHVSLFWYQQALGQGPEFLTYFQNEAQLDKSGLPSDRFFAERPEGSVSTLKIQRTQQEDSAVYLCASSTRQGWEQYFGPGTRLTVT.